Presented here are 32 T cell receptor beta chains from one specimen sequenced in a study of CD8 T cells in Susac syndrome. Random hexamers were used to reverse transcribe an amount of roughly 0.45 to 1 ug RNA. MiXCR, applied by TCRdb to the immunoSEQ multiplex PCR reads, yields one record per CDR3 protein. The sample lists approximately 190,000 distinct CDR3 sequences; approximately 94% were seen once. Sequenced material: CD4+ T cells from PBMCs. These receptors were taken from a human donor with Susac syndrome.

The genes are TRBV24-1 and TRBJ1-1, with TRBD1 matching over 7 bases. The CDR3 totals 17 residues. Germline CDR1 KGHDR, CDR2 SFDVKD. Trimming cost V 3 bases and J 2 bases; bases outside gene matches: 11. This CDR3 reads CATSDPIRQGGNTEAFF. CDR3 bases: TGTGCCACCAGTGATCCGATACGACAGGGAGGCAACACTGAAGCTTTCTTT.

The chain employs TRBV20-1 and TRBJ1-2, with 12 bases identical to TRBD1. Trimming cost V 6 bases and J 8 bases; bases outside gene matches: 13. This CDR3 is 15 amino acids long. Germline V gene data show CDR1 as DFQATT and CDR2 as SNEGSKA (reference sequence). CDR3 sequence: CSALSPGQGAGGYTF. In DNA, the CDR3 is TGCAGTGCCCTGTCCCCGGGACAGGGGGCTGGAGGCTACACCTTC.

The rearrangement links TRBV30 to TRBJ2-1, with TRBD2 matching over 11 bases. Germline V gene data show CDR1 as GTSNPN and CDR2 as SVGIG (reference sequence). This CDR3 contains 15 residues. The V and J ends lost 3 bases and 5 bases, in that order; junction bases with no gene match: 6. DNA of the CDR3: TGTGCCTGGAGCTTTCTAGCGGGGGGAAACAATGAGCAGTTCTTC. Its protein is CAWSFLAGGNNEQFF. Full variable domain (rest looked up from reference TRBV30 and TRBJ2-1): SQTIHQWPATLVQPVGSPLSLECTVEGTSNPNLYWYRQAAGRGLQLLFYSVGIGQISSEVPQNLSASRPQDRQFILSSKKLLLSDSGFYLCAWSFLAGGNNEQFFGPGTRLTVL.

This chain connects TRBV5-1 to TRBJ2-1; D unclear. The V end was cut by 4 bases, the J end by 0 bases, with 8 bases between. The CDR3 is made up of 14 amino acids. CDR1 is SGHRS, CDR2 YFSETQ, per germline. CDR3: CASSVVGSYNEQFF. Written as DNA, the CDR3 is TGCGCCAGCAGCGTCGTAGGCTCCTACAATGAGCAGTTCTTC.

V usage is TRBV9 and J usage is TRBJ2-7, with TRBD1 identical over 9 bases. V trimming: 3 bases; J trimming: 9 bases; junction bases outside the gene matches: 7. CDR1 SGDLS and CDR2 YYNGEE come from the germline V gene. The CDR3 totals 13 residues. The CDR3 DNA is TGTGCCAGCAGCGGGACAGGGGAACCCGGGCAGTACTTC. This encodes CASSGTGEPGQYF.

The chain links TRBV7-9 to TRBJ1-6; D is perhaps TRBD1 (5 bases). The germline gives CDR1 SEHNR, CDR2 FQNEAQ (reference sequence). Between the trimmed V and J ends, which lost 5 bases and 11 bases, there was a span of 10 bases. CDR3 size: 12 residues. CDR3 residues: CASSPTGAPLHF. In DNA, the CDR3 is TGTGCCAGCAGCCCAACAGGCGCACCCCTCCACTTT.

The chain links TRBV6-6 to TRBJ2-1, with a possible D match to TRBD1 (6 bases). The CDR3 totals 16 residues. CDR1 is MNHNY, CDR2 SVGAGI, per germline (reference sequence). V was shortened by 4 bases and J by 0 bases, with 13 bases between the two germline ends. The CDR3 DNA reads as TGTGCCAGCAGTTGGGACATTTGGGGCTCCTACAATGAGCAGTTCTTC. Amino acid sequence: CASSWDIWGSYNEQFF.

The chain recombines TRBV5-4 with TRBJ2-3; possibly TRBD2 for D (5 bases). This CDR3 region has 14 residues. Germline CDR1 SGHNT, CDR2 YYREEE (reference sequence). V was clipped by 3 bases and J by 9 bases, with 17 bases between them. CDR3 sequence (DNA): TGTGCCAGCAGCTCTTCGACTAAACGGGAAACGCAGTATTTT. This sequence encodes CASSSSTKRETQYF.

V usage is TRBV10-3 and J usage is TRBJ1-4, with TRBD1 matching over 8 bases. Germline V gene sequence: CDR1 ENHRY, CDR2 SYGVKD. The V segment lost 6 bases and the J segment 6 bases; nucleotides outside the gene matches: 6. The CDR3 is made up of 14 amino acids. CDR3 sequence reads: CAISKQGEDEKLFF. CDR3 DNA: TGTGCCATCAGCAAACAGGGGGAGGATGAAAAACTGTTTTTT.

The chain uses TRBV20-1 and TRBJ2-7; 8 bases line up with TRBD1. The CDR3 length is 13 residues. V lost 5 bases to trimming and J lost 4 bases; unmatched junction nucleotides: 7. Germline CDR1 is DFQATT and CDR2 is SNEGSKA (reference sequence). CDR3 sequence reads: CSARPDREYEQYF. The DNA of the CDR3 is TGCAGTGCTCGCCCGGACAGGGAGTACGAGCAGTACTTC.

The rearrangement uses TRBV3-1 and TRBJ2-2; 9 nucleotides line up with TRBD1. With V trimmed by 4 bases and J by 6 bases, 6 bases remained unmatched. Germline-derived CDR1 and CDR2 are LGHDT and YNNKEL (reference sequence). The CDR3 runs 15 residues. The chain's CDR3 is CASSRRDRVAGELFF. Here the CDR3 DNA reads TGTGCCAGCAGCCGGAGGGACAGGGTGGCCGGGGAGCTGTTTTTT.

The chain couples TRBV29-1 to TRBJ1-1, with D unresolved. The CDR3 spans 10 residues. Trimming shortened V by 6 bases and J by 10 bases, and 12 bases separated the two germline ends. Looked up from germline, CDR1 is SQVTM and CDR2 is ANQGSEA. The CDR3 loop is CSVVLVLAFF. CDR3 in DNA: TGCAGCGTGGTCCTGGTTTTAGCTTTCTTT. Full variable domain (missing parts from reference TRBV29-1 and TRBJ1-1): SAVISQKPSRDICQRGTSLTIQCQVDSQVTMMFWYRQQPGQSLTLIATANQGSEATYESGFVIDKFPISRPNLTFSTLTVSNMSPEDSSIYLCSVVLVLAFFGQGTRLTVV.

In nucleotides, the CDR3 is TGCAGCGCCGAGCACACCTACAATGAGCAGTTCTTC. Translation: CSAEHTYNEQFF. J is TRBJ2-1 and V is TRBV29-1; no reliable D call. Trimming left V 7 bases short and J 2 bases short, with 9 bases between. The CDR3 contains 12 residues. CDR1 and CDR2 from the germline V gene are SQVTM and ANQGSEA.

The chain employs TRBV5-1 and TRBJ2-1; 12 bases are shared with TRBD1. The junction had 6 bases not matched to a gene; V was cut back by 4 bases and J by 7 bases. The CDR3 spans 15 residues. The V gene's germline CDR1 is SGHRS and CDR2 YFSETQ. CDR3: CASSPPGQGANEQFF. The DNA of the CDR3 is TGCGCCAGCAGCCCACCGGGACAGGGGGCGAATGAGCAGTTCTTC.

The CDR3 nucleotides are TGTGCCAGCAGCCAAGGCCCCGGGGAGCTGTTTTTT. Protein: CASSQGPGELFF. J is TRBJ2-2 and V is TRBV3-1; D is unresolved. Deletions cut 1 base from V and 6 bases from J, with 3 bases between. The germline gives CDR1 LGHDT, CDR2 YNNKEL (reference sequence). CDR3 size: 12 residues.

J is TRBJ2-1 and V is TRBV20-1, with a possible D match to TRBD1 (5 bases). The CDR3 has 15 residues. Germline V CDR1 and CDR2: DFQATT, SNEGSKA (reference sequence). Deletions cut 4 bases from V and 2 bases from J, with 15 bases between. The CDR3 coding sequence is TGCAGTGCTAACCCCCCGGACAACACCTACAATGAGCAGTTCTTC. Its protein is CSANPPDNTYNEQFF.

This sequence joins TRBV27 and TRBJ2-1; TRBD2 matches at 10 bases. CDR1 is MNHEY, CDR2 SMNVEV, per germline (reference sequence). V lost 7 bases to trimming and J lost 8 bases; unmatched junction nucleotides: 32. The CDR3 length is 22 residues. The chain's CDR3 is CASTQLTGRWASGGEGVYEQFF. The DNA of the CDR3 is TGTGCCAGCACGCAGCTGACGGGCCGATGGGCTAGCGGGGGAGAAGGAGTCTATGAGCAGTTCTTC.

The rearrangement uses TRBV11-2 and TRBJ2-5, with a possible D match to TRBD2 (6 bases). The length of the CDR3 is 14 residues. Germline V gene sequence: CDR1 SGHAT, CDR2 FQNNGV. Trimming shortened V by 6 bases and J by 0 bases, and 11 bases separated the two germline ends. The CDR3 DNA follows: TGTGCCAGCAGACCACTAGCCGACCAAGAGACCCAGTACTTC. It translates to CASRPLADQETQYF. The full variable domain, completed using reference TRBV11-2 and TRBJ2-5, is EAGVAQSPRYKIIEKRQSVAFWCNPISGHATLYWYQQILGQGPKLLIQFQNNGVVDDSQLPKDRFSAERLKGVDSTLKIQPAKLEDSAVYLCASRPLADQETQYFGPGTRLLVL.

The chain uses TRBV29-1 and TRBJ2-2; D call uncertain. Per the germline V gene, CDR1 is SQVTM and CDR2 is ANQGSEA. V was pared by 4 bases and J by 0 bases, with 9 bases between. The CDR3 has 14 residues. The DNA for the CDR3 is TGCAGCGTTGGGGAACCCTCGAACACCGGGGAGCTGTTTTTT. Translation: CSVGEPSNTGELFF.

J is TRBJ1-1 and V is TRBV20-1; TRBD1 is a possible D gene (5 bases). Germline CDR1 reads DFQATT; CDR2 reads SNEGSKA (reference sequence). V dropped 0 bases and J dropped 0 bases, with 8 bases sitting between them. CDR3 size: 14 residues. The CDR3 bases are TGCAGTGCTAGAGAAGCAGGGCTGAACACTGAAGCTTTCTTT. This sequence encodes CSAREAGLNTEAFF.

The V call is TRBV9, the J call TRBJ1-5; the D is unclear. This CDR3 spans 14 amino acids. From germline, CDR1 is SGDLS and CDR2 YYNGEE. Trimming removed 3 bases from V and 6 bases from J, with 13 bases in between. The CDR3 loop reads CASSAGLSGQPQHF. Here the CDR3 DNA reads TGTGCCAGCAGCGCGGGTTTGTCGGGTCAGCCCCAGCATTTT.

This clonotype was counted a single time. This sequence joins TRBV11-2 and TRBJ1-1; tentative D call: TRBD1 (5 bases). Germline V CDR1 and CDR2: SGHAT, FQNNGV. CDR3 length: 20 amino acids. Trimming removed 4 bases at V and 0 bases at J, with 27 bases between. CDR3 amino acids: CASSSPRPGASFGVNTEAFF. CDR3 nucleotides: TGTGCCAGCAGCTCTCCCCGGCCCGGGGCCAGCTTTGGGGTGAACACTGAAGCTTTCTTT. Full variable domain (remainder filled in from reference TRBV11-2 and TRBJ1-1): EAGVAQSPRYKIIEKRQSVAFWCNPISGHATLYWYQQILGQGPKLLIQFQNNGVVDDSQLPKDRFSAERLKGVDSTLKIQPAKLEDSAVYLCASSSPRPGASFGVNTEAFFGQGTRLTVV.

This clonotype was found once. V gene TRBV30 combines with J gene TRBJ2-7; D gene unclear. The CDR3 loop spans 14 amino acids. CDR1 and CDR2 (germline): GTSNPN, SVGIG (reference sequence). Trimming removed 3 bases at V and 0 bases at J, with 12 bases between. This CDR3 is CAWRKVAISYEQYF. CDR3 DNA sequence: TGTGCCTGGAGGAAGGTGGCAATCTCCTACGAGCAGTACTTC.

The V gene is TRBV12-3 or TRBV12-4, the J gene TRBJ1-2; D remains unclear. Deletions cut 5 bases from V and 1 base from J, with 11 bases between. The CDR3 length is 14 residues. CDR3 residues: CASSVGGFNYGYTF. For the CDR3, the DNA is TGTGCCAGCAGTGTCGGAGGGTTTAACTATGGCTACACCTTC.

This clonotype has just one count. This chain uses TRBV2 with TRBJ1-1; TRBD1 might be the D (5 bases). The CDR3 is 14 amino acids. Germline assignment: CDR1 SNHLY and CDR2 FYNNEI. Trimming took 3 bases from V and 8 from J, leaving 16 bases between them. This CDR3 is CASSDPGKTNEAFF. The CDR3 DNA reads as TGTGCCAGCAGTGACCCAGGGAAGACAAACGAAGCTTTCTTT.

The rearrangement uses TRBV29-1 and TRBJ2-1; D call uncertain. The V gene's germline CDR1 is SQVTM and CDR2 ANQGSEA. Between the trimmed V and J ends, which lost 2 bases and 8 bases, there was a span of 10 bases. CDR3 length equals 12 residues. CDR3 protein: CSVEPRNYEQFF. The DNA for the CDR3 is TGCAGCGTTGAACCAAGGAACTATGAGCAGTTCTTC.

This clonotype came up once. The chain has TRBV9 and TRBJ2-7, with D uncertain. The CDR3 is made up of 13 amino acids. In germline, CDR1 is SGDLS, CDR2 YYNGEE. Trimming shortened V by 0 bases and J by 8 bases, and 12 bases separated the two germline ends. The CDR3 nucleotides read TGTGCCAGCAGCGTAGGGGTTTCTGTAAAGCAGTACTTC. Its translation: CASSVGVSVKQYF.

Here the CDR3 reads CASSPGTGKDTQYF. As DNA, the CDR3 is TGTGCCAGCTCGCCGGGGACAGGGAAAGATACGCAGTATTTT. This chain connects TRBV18 to TRBJ2-3, with 9 nucleotides matching TRBD1. With V trimmed by 6 bases and J by 5 bases, 6 bases remained unmatched. Germline V CDR1 and CDR2: KGHSH, LQKENI. This CDR3 is built from 14 residues.

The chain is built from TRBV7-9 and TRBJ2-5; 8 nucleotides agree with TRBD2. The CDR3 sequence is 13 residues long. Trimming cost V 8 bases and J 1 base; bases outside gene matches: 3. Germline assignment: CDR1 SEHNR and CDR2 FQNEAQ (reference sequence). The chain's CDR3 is CASQGTSQETQYF. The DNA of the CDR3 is TGTGCCAGCCAAGGGACTAGCCAAGAGACCCAGTACTTC.

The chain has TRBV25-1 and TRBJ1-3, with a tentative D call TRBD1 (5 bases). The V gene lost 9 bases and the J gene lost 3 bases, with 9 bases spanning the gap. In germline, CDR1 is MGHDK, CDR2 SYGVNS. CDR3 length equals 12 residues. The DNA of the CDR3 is TGTGCCAGTGGGGCAATTGGAAACACCATATATTTT. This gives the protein CASGAIGNTIYF.

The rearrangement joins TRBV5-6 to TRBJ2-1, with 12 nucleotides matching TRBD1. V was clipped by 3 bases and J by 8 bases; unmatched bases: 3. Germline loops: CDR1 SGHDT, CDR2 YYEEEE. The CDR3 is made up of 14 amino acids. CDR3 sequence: CASSWGQGAHEQFF. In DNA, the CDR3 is TGTGCCAGCAGCTGGGGACAGGGGGCCCATGAGCAGTTCTTC. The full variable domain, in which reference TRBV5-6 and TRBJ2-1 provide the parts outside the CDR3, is DAGVTQSPTHLIKTRGQQVTLRCSPKSGHDTVSWYQQALGQGPQFIFQYYEEEERQRGNFPDRFSGHQFPNYSSELNVNALLLGDSALYLCASSWGQGAHEQFFGPGTRLTVL.

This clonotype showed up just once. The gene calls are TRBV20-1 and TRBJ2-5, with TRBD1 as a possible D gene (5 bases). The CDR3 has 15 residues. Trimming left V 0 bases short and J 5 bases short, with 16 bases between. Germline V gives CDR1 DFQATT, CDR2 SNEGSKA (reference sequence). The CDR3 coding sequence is TGCAGTGCTAGAGATCGCCCAGGGATTGGGGAGACCCAGTACTTC. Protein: CSARDRPGIGETQYF.